The 4 T cell receptor beta chains in this list originate from one sample, sequenced in a study of blood T cell repertoires in COVID-19. This table comes from immunoSEQ multiplex PCR, and its TCRdb copy is limited to in-frame clones, with some not included. Here the sample spans some 250,000 clones, around 84% being singletons. Sample: peripheral blood. The receptors come from a man aged 55-75 years with acute or convalescent COVID-19.

The rearrangement joins TRBV18 to TRBJ1-2, with a tentative D call TRBD1 (5 bases). Germline V lookup: CDR1 KGHSH, CDR2 LQKENI. This CDR3 comprises 13 residues. Trimming stripped 3 bases from V and 5 bases from J, with 10 bases between. The CDR3 coding sequence is TGTGCCAGCTCACCCGACAGTCTTTATGGCTACACCTTC. Translation gives CASSPDSLYGYTF.

The chain couples TRBV9 to TRBJ2-3, with TRBD2 matching over 9 bases. With V trimmed by 0 bases and J by 4 bases, 9 bases remained unmatched. Germline loops: CDR1 SGDLS, CDR2 YYNGEE. The CDR3 consists of 17 residues. The CDR3 nucleotides read TGTGCCAGCAGCGTAGCCCCGCCGGGACTAGCCCCAGATACGCAGTATTTT. Its translation is CASSVAPPGLAPDTQYF.

The chain couples TRBV5-8 to TRBJ2-3, with 9 nucleotides matching TRBD1. The CDR3 has 16 residues. Germline CDR1 SGHTS, CDR2 YDEGEE. V trimming: 0 bases; J trimming: 1 base; junction bases outside the gene matches: 3. CDR3 sequence (DNA): TGTGCCAGCAGCTTGGGACGACAGGGGGGCACAGATACGCAGTATTTT. Residues: CASSLGRQGGTDTQYF.

V gene TRBV25-1 combines with J gene TRBJ2-2; 7 bases line up with TRBD1. After removal of 3 bases from V and 6 bases from J, the junction contained 10 bases not matched to a gene. Looked up from germline, CDR1 is MGHDK and CDR2 is SYGVNS. The CDR3 contains 16 residues. This CDR3 reads CASSEMTGPSSGELFF. Here the CDR3 DNA reads TGTGCCAGCAGTGAGATGACAGGGCCTAGCTCCGGGGAGCTGTTTTTT.